This entry is about one T cell receptor (beta chain). Its antigen is still unknown. TCRdb reprocessed the RT-PCR reads with MiXCR, giving one entry per CDR3 protein. In the table there are fewer than 750,000 distinct CDR3 sequences, 14% of which are singletons. The CDR3 is made up of 14 amino acids. Germline lookup yields CDR1 DFQATT and CDR2 SNEGSKA (reference sequence). The V end was cut by 5 bases, the J end by 2 bases, with 16 bases between. The sample originates from a study of response to subunit inactivated influenza vaccine. General study results and limits: It was the authors' suggestion that each seasonal influenza vaccination recruits few new T cells.

The receptor was derived from a man in his fifties who received an inactivated influenza vaccine. The chain couples TRBV20-1 to TRBJ2-7; D might be TRBD2 (6 bases). Specimen: PBMCs from blood, collected approximately 13 days after vaccination. CDR3 sequence: CSARRGTGAYEQYF. CDR3 DNA: TGCAGTGCTCGCCGCGGGACTGGGGCCTACGAGCAGTACTTC.